The 5 T cell receptor beta chains reported below all come from one sample, sequenced in a study of beta chain features in type 1 diabetes. Every bit of the isolated RNA underwent reverse transcription, so sequencing read expressed TCRB transcripts. Method: immunoSEQ multiplex PCR; TCRdb's copy keeps in-frame clones and lacks some. Among 680,000 or so clones listed, 15% to 18% were seen once. The sequenced sample consisted of naive CD4+ T cells from blood. These receptors all come from a man in his late teens or twenties in good health.

This clone has a handful of counts. The chain couples TRBV19 to TRBJ1-2; D is ambiguous. Germline lookup yields CDR1 LNHDA and CDR2 SQIVND (reference sequence). The CDR3 runs 13 residues. V was trimmed by 5 bases and J by 1 base, leaving 8 bases between them. CDR3 protein: CASSSQINYGYTF. CDR3 DNA: TGTGCCAGTAGTTCCCAGATTAACTATGGCTACACCTTC.

Only a few counts were recorded for this clone. The J gene is TRBJ2-7, the V gene TRBV28, with TRBD2 matching 11 bases. The CDR3 has 16 amino acids. The germline CDR1 and CDR2 sequences are MDHEN and SYDVKM. With V trimmed by 5 bases and J by 0 bases, 6 bases remained unmatched. CDR3 amino acids: CASSLAGTSGSYEQYF. The CDR3 DNA sequence: TGTGCCAGCAGTCTAGCGGGGACTAGCGGCTCCTACGAGCAGTACTTC. The whole variable domain, remainder taken from reference TRBV28 and TRBJ2-7, is DVKVTQSSRYLVKRTGEKVFLECVQDMDHENMFWYRQDPGLGLRLIYFSYDVKMKEKGDIPEGYSVSREKKERFSLILESASTNQTSMYLCASSLAGTSGSYEQYFGPGTRLTVT.

This clone turned up a few times. This chain connects TRBV2 to TRBJ2-7; D is unresolved. CDR3 length: 14 amino acids. CDR1 SNHLY and CDR2 FYNNEI come from the germline V gene. Between the trimmed V and J ends, which lost 10 bases and 0 bases, there was a span of 16 bases. In DNA, the CDR3 is TGTGCCACACGGCATTCCGGGCGCTCCTACGAGCAGTACTTC. Protein sequence: CATRHSGRSYEQYF.

A few counts support this clone. V and J are TRBV6-5 and TRBJ1-5; the D gene is possibly TRBD1 (5 bases). The CDR3 is made up of 15 amino acids. Germline-derived CDR1 and CDR2 are MNHEY and SVGAGI. With 6 bases removed from V and 2 bases from J, the gap between germline ends came to 14 bases. CDR3 residues: CASSLWGGGNQPQHF. CDR3 nucleotides: TGTGCCAGCAGCCTCTGGGGGGGAGGCAATCAGCCCCAGCATTTT.

The chain joins TRBV29-1 to TRBJ2-5, with TRBD1 matching 8 bases. This CDR3 is 12 amino acids long. The J segment lost 0 bases and the V segment lost 7 bases, leaving 1 base of the junction unmatched. Germline CDR1 is SQVTM and CDR2 is ANQGSEA. The CDR3 protein is CSGTGYQETQYF. In DNA form, the CDR3 reads TGCAGCGGGACAGGGTACCAAGAGACCCAGTACTTC.